This TCR beta chain derives from a study of cytomegalovirus exposure and HLA in healthy donors. Study-level points and caveats: The tendency of first-cohort TCR clusters to co-occur in the 120 validation repertoires was identified by a subsequent analysis.

This table comes from immunoSEQ multiplex PCR, and its TCRdb copy is limited to in-frame clones, with some not included. This table has 150,000 to 200,000 clones, 85% appearing once. The germline CDR1 and CDR2 sequences are SGHTA and FQGNSA. With 4 bases removed from V and 8 bases from J, the gap between germline ends came to 12 bases. This CDR3 has 14 residues. In this sample, this clone turned up a few times. Its antigen remains unknown. The J gene is TRBJ1-6, the V gene TRBV7-2; D ambiguous. The sequencing sample was made of PBMCs. This receptor was identified in a man younger than 30 in good health and CMV-seropositive. The CDR3 sequence: CASSSRTGDSPLHF. The DNA for the CDR3 is TGTGCCAGCAGCTCCCGGACGGGAGATTCACCCCTCCACTTT.